This passage covers 21 T cell receptor beta chains from one sample sequenced in a study of T cells in localized non-small cell lung cancer. Some clones are missing from TCRdb's copy, which holds only in-frame ones; the method was immunoSEQ multiplex PCR. The table lists 20,000 to 25,000 clones, approximately 90% of them singletons, with 22% in the top ten. The sequenced sample was PBMCs, obtained before any cancer treatment. All receptors derive from a man between 40 and 70 years old with stage II squamous cell lung carcinoma.

This clone was detected only a few times. The chain combines TRBV6-5 with TRBJ1-3; 7 bases are a match to TRBD1. V trimming: 6 bases; J trimming: 0 bases; junction bases outside the gene matches: 2. From germline, CDR1 is MNHEY and CDR2 SVGAGI. There are 14 residues in the CDR3. CDR3 in DNA: TGTGCCAGCAGGACAGGGCACTCTGGAAACACCATATATTTT. Encoded protein: CASRTGHSGNTIYF.

The chain couples TRBV2 to TRBJ1-4; D is ambiguous. Germline V lookup: CDR1 SNHLY, CDR2 FYNNEI. V dropped 4 bases and J dropped 0 bases, with 12 bases sitting between them. CDR3 size: 16 residues. CDR3: CASSGEGIATNEKLFF. In DNA, the CDR3 is TGTGCCAGCAGTGGAGAGGGAATTGCAACTAATGAAAAACTGTTTTTT.

This clone has more than one count but fewer than ten. The CDR3 coding sequence is TGCGCCAGCTTGGGGGCGACTGAAGCTTTCTTT. It specifies CASLGATEAFF. The chain couples TRBV5-1 to TRBJ1-1, with D tentatively TRBD1 (6 bases). The CDR3 extends over 11 amino acids. Germline CDR1 is SGHRS and CDR2 is YFSETQ. V was pared by 7 bases and J by 5 bases, with 9 bases between. Filled out from reference TRBV5-1 and TRBJ1-1, the complete variable domain reads KAGVTQTPRYLIKTRGQQVTLSCSPISGHRSVSWYQQTPGQGLQFLFEYFSETQRNKGNFPGRFSGRQFSNSRSEMNVSTLELGDSALYLCASLGATEAFFGQGTRLTVV.

V usage is TRBV15 and J usage is TRBJ2-7; either TRBD1 or TRBD2 may supply D (6 bases each). Trimming shortened V by 2 bases and J by 6 bases, and 11 bases separated the two germline ends. CDR1 and CDR2 from the germline V gene are LNHNV and YYDKDF (reference sequence). CDR3 size: 13 residues. The CDR3 nucleotides are TGTGCCACCAGCAGAAGAGGGGGGCCCGAGCAGTACTTC. It specifies CATSRRGGPEQYF.

The rearrangement joins TRBV6-5 to TRBJ2-2; no firm D call. CDR3 length: 15 amino acids. Trimming took 0 bases from V and 2 from J, leaving 7 bases between them. The germline V gene has CDR1 MNHEY and CDR2 SVGAGI. The CDR3 here is CASSYSGRNTGELFF. Written as DNA, the CDR3 is TGTGCCAGCAGTTACTCTGGACGAAACACCGGGGAGCTGTTTTTT.

The V gene is TRBV6-1, the J gene TRBJ1-4, with D perhaps matching TRBD1 (5 bases). Germline V gene sequence: CDR1 MNHNS, CDR2 SASEGT. V was trimmed by 2 bases and J by 8 bases, leaving 18 bases between them. The CDR3 is 16 residues long. The CDR3 spells CASSEPTEGLGEKLFF. For the CDR3, the DNA is TGTGCCAGCAGTGAACCAACGGAGGGACTTGGAGAAAAACTGTTTTTT.

This chain uses TRBV9 with TRBJ1-2; 8 bases are shared with TRBD1. Trimming cost V 4 bases and J 9 bases; bases outside gene matches: 14. This CDR3 has 15 residues. Germline V lookup: CDR1 SGDLS, CDR2 YYNGEE. The CDR3 region has the DNA TGTGCCAGCAGCCCCCCCTACTCAGGGGGCCAAAGCTACACCTTC. Protein sequence: CASSPPYSGGQSYTF.

In this sample, this clone turned up a few times. The gene calls are TRBV7-9 and TRBJ1-1; D remains ambiguous. The CDR3 loop spans 10 amino acids. V dropped 6 bases and J dropped 4 bases, with 3 bases sitting between them. Germline V gene lookup returns CDR1 SEHNR and CDR2 FQNEAQ (reference sequence). The CDR3 loop reads CASSITEAFF. In DNA, the CDR3 is TGTGCCAGCAGTATCACTGAAGCTTTCTTT.

This rearrangement joins TRBV7-9 to TRBJ2-3, with D hard to call. Germline CDR1 is SEHNR and CDR2 is FQNEAQ (reference sequence). V was trimmed by 1 base and J by 3 bases, leaving 5 bases between them. This CDR3 region has 13 residues. In nucleotides, the CDR3 is TGTGCCAGCAGCTTAGTGACGACAGATACGCAGTATTTT. Its protein product is CASSLVTTDTQYF.

The CDR3 region is CASIRAANTGELFF. CDR3 sequence (DNA): TGTGCCAGCATACGGGCAGCGAACACCGGGGAGCTGTTTTTT. This chain links TRBV6-1 with TRBJ2-2; D ambiguous. This CDR3 has 14 residues. The germline V and J ends were trimmed by 7 bases and 0 bases, with 9 bases remaining between them. Germline V gives CDR1 MNHNS, CDR2 SASEGT.

The chain couples TRBV7-2 to TRBJ2-5; D could derive from TRBD1 or TRBD2 (5 bases each). The CDR3 contains 15 residues. Trimming removed 5 bases from V and 5 bases from J, with 18 bases in between. CDR1 is SGHTA, CDR2 FQGNSA, per germline. The CDR3 nucleotides are TGTGCCAGCAGCCCTGGACCGGGGCAAGGGGAGACCCAGTACTTC. The encoded protein is CASSPGPGQGETQYF.

The chain links TRBV5-6 to TRBJ2-7; D perhaps matches TRBD1 (6 bases). In germline, CDR1 is SGHDT, CDR2 YYEEEE. This CDR3 spans 18 amino acids. Trimming removed 2 bases from V and 7 bases from J, with 28 bases in between. For the CDR3, the DNA is TGTGCCAGCAGCTTCGGGCTTCGGACAGCCCAACGACGATTAGAGCAGTACTTC. Its protein is CASSFGLRTAQRRLEQYF.

This clone turned up a few times. The CDR3 DNA reads TGTGCCAGCTACAGGGTACTCGTCTATGGCTACACCTTC. It yields the protein CASYRVLVYGYTF. The rearrangement joins TRBV2 to TRBJ1-2, with a weak D call TRBD1 (6 bases). The V end was cut by 8 bases, the J end by 4 bases, with 14 bases between. This CDR3 comprises 13 residues. Germline lookup yields CDR1 SNHLY and CDR2 FYNNEI.

This clone was seen just once. The rearrangement joins TRBV6-9 to TRBJ2-1; TRBD2 aligns across 9 bases. Germline CDR1 MNHGY, CDR2 SVAAGI. The CDR3 is made up of 15 amino acids. The V segment lost 6 bases and the J segment 5 bases; nucleotides outside the gene matches: 8. CDR3 residues: CASRRRLAENNEQFF. The CDR3, as DNA: TGTGCCAGCAGACGCCGACTAGCGGAAAACAATGAGCAGTTCTTC.

The chain has TRBV10-1 and TRBJ2-1, with D hard to call. CDR1 WNHNN and CDR2 SYGVQD come from the germline V gene (reference sequence). The CDR3 extends over 12 amino acids. Trimming removed 4 bases at V and 10 bases at J, with 11 bases between. The CDR3, as DNA: TGCGCCAGCAGTGGGAATCACAGAGAGCAGTTCTTC. It yields the protein CASSGNHREQFF.

On this clone: A junction boundary mismatches the germline segment, possibly from a read error. This sequence joins TRBV10-2 and TRBJ1-1; no clear D gene. Germline loops: CDR1 WSHSY, CDR2 SAAADI. The CDR3 loop spans 14 amino acids. The CDR3 DNA sequence: TGCGCCAGCAGTCAAGCCCGATCGAACGCTGAAGCTTTCTTT. This codes for CASSQARSNAEAFF.

The chain joins TRBV7-9 to TRBJ2-6; D possibly corresponds to TRBD1 (5 bases). CDR1 SEHNR and CDR2 FQNEAQ come from the germline V gene (reference sequence). Trimming took off 2 bases at V and 2 bases at J, with 13 bases between the two ends. The CDR3 spans 17 residues. CDR3 in amino acids: CASSLRPTGPGANVLTF. For the CDR3, the DNA is TGTGCCAGCAGCTTACGCCCCACAGGCCCTGGGGCCAACGTCCTGACTTTC. The full variable domain, rest sourced from reference TRBV7-9 and TRBJ2-6, is DTGVSQNPRHKITKRGQNVTFRCDPISEHNRLYWYRQTLGQGPEFLTYFQNEAQLEKSRLLSDRFSAERPKGSFSTLEIQRTEQGDSAMYLCASSLRPTGPGANVLTFGAGSRLTVL.

This chain uses TRBV7-8 with TRBJ1-2; no clear D. The germline V gene has CDR1 SGHVS and CDR2 FQNEAQ. The CDR3 runs to 14 residues. Trimming removed 4 bases at V and 3 bases at J, with 12 bases between. The CDR3 sequence: CASSSSYGYYGYTF. The DNA of the CDR3 is TGTGCCAGCAGCTCCAGCTACGGATACTATGGCTACACCTTC.

The V call is TRBV2, the J call TRBJ2-4; 8 bases fit TRBD1. The germline V gene has CDR1 SNHLY and CDR2 FYNNEI. The CDR3 loop spans 16 amino acids. The V segment lost 5 bases and the J segment 3 bases; nucleotides outside the gene matches: 9. CDR3 protein: CASSPDRGGHKNIQYF. The CDR3 DNA is TGTGCCAGCAGTCCCGACAGGGGAGGACACAAAAACATTCAGTACTTC.

The chain uses TRBV10-2 and TRBJ2-5; D ambiguous. The ends were cut back, 8 bases at V and 1 base at J, with 14 bases in the middle. CDR1 and CDR2 (germline): WSHSY, SAAADI. This CDR3 is built from 14 residues. The chain's CDR3 is CASRTSGLQETQYF. The CDR3 coding sequence is TGCGCCAGCCGAACTTCCGGGCTCCAAGAGACCCAGTACTTC.

The chain joins TRBV5-1 to TRBJ2-3; 9 bases are a match to TRBD2. V shed 0 bases, J shed 5 bases, and the junction held 7 bases outside the gene matches. This CDR3 has 16 residues. Germline CDR1 and CDR2: SGHRS and YFSETQ. CDR3 nucleotides: TGCGCCAGCAGCTTGGCTCCGCGGGGGGGAGAAGATACGCAGTATTTT. Residues: CASSLAPRGGEDTQYF.